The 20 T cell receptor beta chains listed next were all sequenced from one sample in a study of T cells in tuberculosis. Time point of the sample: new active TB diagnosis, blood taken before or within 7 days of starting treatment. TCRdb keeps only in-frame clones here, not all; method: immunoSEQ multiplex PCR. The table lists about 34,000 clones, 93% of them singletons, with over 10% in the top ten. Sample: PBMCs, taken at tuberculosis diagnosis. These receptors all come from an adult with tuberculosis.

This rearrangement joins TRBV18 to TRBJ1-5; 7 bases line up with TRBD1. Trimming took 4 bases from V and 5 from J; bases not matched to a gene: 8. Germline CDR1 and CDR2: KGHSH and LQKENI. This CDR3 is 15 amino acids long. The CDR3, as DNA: TGTGCCAGCTCACTTTCAGGGGGATTGGATCAGCCCCAGCATTTT. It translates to CASSLSGGLDQPQHF.

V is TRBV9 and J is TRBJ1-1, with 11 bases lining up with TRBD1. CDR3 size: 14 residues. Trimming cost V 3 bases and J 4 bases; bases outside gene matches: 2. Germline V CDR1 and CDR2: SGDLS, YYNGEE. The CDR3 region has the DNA TGTGCCAGCAGCGCCGGGACAGGGGGCACTGAAGCTTTCTTT. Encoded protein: CASSAGTGGTEAFF.

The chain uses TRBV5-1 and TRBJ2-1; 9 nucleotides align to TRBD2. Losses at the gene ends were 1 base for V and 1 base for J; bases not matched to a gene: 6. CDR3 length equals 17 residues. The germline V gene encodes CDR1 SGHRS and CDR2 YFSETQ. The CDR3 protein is CASSLHYSGGSYNEQFF. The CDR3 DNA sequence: TGCGCCAGCAGCTTGCACTATAGCGGGGGTTCCTACAATGAGCAGTTCTTC.

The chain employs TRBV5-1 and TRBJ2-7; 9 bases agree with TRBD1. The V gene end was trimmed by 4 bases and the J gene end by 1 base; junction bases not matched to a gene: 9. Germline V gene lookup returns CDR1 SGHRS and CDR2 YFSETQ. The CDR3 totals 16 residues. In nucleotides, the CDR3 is TGCGCCAGCAGCAACCCAGGACAGGGGTTTTCCTACGAGCAGTACTTC. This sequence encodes CASSNPGQGFSYEQYF.

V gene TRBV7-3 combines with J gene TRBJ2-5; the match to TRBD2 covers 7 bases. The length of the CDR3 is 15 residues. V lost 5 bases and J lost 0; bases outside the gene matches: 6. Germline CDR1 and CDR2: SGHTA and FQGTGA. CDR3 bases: TGTGCCAGCAGCCCTAGCGGTGGGTACCAAGAGACCCAGTACTTC. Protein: CASSPSGGYQETQYF.

The CDR3 DNA sequence: TGCAGCGTTGGACAGGGAGGAATTTACAATGAGCAGTTCTTC. Translation gives CSVGQGGIYNEQFF. The rearrangement uses TRBV29-1 and TRBJ2-1; the D gene is possibly TRBD1 (7 bases). Germline V gene lookup returns CDR1 SQVTM and CDR2 ANQGSEA. Trimming shortened V by 4 bases and J by 4 bases, and 14 bases separated the two germline ends. This CDR3 is built from 14 residues.

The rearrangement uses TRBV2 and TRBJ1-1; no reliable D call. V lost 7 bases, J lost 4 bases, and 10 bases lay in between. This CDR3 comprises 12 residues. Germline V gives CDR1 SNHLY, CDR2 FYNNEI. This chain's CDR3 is CASKDEGTEAFF. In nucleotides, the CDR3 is TGTGCCAGCAAGGACGAGGGCACTGAAGCTTTCTTT.

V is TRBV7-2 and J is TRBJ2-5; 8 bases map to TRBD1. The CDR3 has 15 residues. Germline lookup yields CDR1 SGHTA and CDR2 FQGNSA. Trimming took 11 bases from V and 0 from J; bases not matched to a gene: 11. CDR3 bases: TGTGCCCTCCTCAGGGGGCCCCCGTACCAAGAGACCCAGTACTTC. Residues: CALLRGPPYQETQYF.

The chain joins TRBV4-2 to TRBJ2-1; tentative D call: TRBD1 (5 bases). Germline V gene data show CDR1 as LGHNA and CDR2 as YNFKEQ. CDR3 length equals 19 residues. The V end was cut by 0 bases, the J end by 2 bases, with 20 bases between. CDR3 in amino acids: CASSQESGRRDRTYNEQFF. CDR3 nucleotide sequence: TGTGCCAGCAGCCAAGAATCGGGCCGGCGAGACAGAACCTACAATGAGCAGTTCTTC.

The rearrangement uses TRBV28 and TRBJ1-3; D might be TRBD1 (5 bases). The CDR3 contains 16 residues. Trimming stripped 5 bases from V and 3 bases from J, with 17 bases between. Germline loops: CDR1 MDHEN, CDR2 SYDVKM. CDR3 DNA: TGTGCCAGCAGTCCGAGGACATCATTTGATGGAAACACCATATATTTT. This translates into CASSPRTSFDGNTIYF.

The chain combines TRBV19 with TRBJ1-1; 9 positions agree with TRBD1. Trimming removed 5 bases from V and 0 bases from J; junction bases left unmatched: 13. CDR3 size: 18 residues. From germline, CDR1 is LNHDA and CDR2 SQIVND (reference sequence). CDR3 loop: CASSSRTGAPKMNTEAFF. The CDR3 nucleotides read TGTGCCAGTAGTTCCCGGACAGGGGCGCCAAAAATGAACACTGAAGCTTTCTTT.

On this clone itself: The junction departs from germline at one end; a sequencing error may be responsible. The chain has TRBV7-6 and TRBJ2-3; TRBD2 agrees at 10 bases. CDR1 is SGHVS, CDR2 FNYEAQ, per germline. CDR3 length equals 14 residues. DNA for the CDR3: TGTGCCAGCAGCCTAGCGGGAGTGGGAGATACGCAGTATTTT. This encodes CASSLAGVGDTQYF.

The CDR3 bases are TGCGCCAGCAGCCGTGGGATCGGACAGGCCCCCTACGAGCAGTACTTC. Its protein is CASSRGIGQAPYEQYF. The rearrangement uses TRBV4-1 and TRBJ2-7, with 7 bases that match TRBD1. Germline-derived CDR1 and CDR2 are MGHRA and YSYEKL. This CDR3 contains 16 residues. Trimming at V came to 4 bases and at J to 2 bases, leaving 11 bases not matched to a gene.

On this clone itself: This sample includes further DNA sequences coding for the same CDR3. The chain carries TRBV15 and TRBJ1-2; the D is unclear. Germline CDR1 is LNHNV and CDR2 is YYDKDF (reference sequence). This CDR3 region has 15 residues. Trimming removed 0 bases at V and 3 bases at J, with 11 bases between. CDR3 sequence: CATSREGRADYGYTF. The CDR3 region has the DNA TGTGCCACCAGCAGAGAGGGGAGGGCCGACTATGGCTACACCTTC.

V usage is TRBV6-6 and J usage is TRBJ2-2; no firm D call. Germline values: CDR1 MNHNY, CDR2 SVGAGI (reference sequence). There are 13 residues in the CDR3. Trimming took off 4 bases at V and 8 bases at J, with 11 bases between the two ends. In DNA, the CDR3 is TGTGCCAGCAGTTCCGTCGTCGAGGGGGAGCTGTTTTTT. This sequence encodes CASSSVVEGELFF.

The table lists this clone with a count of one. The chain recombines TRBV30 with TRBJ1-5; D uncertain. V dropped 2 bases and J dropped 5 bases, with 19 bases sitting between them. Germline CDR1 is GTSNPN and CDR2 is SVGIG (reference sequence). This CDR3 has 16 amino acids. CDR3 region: CAWSYSRVDRDQPQHF. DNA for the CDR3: TGTGCCTGGAGTTATTCCCGGGTAGATCGGGATCAGCCCCAGCATTTT.

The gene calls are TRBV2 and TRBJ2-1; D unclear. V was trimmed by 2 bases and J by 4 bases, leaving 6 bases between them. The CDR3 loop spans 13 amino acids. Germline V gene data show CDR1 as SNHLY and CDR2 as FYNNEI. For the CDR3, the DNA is TGTGCCAGCAGTGAACGGTCGTACAATGAGCAGTTCTTC. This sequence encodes CASSERSYNEQFF.

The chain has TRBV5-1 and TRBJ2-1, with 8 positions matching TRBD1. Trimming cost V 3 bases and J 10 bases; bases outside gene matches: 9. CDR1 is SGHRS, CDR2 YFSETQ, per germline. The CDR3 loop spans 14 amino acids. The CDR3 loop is CASSSDSGGEEQFF. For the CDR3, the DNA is TGCGCCAGCAGCTCCGATTCAGGGGGCGAGGAGCAGTTCTTC.

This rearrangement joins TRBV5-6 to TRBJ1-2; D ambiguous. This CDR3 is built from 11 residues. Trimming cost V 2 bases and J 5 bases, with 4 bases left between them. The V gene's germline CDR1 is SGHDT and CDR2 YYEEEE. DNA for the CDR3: TGTGCCAGCAGCTTCGGGTATGGCTACACCTTC. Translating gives CASSFGYGYTF.

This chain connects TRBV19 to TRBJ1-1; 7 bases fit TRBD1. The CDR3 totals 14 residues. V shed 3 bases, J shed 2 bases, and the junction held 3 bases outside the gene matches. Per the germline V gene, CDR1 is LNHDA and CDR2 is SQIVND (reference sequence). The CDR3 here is CASSMGTANTEAFF. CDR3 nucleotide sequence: TGTGCCAGTAGTATGGGGACAGCAAACACTGAAGCTTTCTTT.